This passage covers 8 T cell receptor beta chains from one sample sequenced in a study of T cells in Graves' hyperthyroidism and ophthalmopathy. TCR beta CDR3 regions were amplified from RNA transcripts. A set of HTBI primers served as the primers for a first-round RT-PCR of the TCR CDR3. TCRdb processed the multiplex PCR reads anew with MiXCR; each CDR3 protein has one entry. The sample yields about 590,000 distinct CDR3 sequences, 14% seen once. Specimen: blood. The receptors were gathered from a woman aged 18-35 years with Graves' ophthalmopathy.

V gene TRBV19 combines with J gene TRBJ2-1, with D tentatively TRBD1 or TRBD2 (5 bases each). V was trimmed by 7 bases and J by 7 bases, leaving 20 bases between them. This CDR3 has 15 amino acids. Germline CDR1 is LNHDA and CDR2 is SQIVND (reference sequence). CDR3 region: CASIGASWGLNEQFF. CDR3 in DNA: TGTGCCAGTATTGGGGCTAGCTGGGGGTTGAATGAGCAGTTCTTC.

In its sample, this clonotype was seen many times. J is TRBJ2-5 and V is TRBV20-1; tentatively, D is TRBD2 (6 bases). V was shortened by 6 bases and J by 7 bases, with 21 bases between the two germline ends. Germline values: CDR1 DFQATT, CDR2 SNEGSKA (reference sequence). The CDR3 contains 14 residues. The CDR3 region is CSAGRLAVGGTQYF. DNA of the CDR3: TGCAGTGCCGGCCGGTTAGCCGTGGGGGGGACCCAGTACTTC.

The chain uses TRBV6-1 and TRBJ2-3; maybe TRBD1 (6 bases). The ends were cut back, 5 bases at V and 2 bases at J, with 17 bases in the middle. The germline CDR1 and CDR2 sequences are MNHNS and SASEGT. This CDR3 has 16 residues. The CDR3 spells CASSTGTQSLTDTQYF. CDR3 nucleotides: TGTGCCAGCAGTACCGGGACACAATCCCTCACAGATACGCAGTATTTT.

In its sample, this clonotype was seen many times. The CDR3: CASSSRTGIGYGYTF. In DNA form, the CDR3 reads TGCGCCAGCAGCTCTAGGACAGGGATCGGCTATGGCTACACCTTC. The rearrangement joins TRBV5-1 to TRBJ1-2; 8 bases line up with TRBD1. Losses at the gene ends were 3 bases for V and 4 bases for J; bases not matched to a gene: 8. Germline V gene lookup returns CDR1 SGHRS and CDR2 YFSETQ. The CDR3 is made up of 15 amino acids.

This sequence joins TRBV14 and TRBJ2-4, with D possibly being TRBD1 (8 bases). The CDR3 totals 17 residues. V dropped 4 bases and J dropped 3 bases, with 19 bases sitting between them. CDR1 and CDR2 from the germline V gene are SGHDN and FVKESK. The CDR3: CASSPLGQGGVKNIQYF. The CDR3 DNA reads as TGTGCCAGCAGCCCCTTAGGACAGGGAGGGGTCAAAAACATTCAGTACTTC.

This clonotype occurred many times. The chain joins TRBV6-1 to TRBJ1-2, with D perhaps TRBD1 (6 bases). CDR3 length equals 16 residues. V lost 5 bases and J lost 1, with 17 bases in between. Germline V lookup: CDR1 MNHNS, CDR2 SASEGT. CDR3 nucleotides: TGTGCCAGCAGTTCACCGGGACACGGGTATAACTATGGCTACACCTTC. This translates into CASSSPGHGYNYGYTF.

The DNA for the CDR3 is TGTGCTGCGGGGATCTGGGATGGCTACACCTTC. Residues: CAAGIWDGYTF. J is TRBJ1-2 and V is TRBV30, with D unresolved. Germline CDR1 is GTSNPN and CDR2 is SVGIG (reference sequence). The CDR3 loop spans 11 amino acids.

This clonotype was counted only a few times. The chain couples TRBV2 to TRBJ2-2, with TRBD2 identical over 8 bases. Germline V gene data show CDR1 as SNHLY and CDR2 as FYNNEI. This CDR3 is 16 amino acids long. J was trimmed by 1 base and V by 2 bases; bases with no gene match: 3. In DNA form, the CDR3 reads TGTGCCAGCAGTGAAAGGAGCGGGAGGAACACCGGGGAGCTGTTTTTT. Protein sequence: CASSERSGRNTGELFF.